What follows are 15 T cell receptor beta chains derived from one specimen sequenced in a study of identical twins (dated by TCRdb to 2016 to 2018). To prepare the library, 5' RACE was applied. Data came from an Illumina HiSeq 2000. TCRdb handled the public reads itself, with Q25 trimming in fastp and clone calling in MiXCR, and kept productive beta chains. Rows matching on CDR3 protein sequence are summarized as one entry with the most common DNA and genes. The sample includes about 240,000 distinct CDR3 sequences, with about 10% observed a single time. Jointly, the top ten make up about a tenth of the sample. The source material was memory T cells sorted from blood. The cell subset or site tag for this specimen amounts to: CD45RO+ enriched T cells. Receptor source: a man aged 50 or older in good health.

This clonotype was picked up a small number of times. The V and J genes are TRBV27 and TRBJ2-7; D ambiguous. This CDR3 has 14 amino acids. Trimming stripped 1 base from V and 2 bases from J, with 9 bases between. Germline CDR1 MNHEY, CDR2 SMNVEV (reference sequence). The CDR3 region is CASSLLGRTYEQYF. For the CDR3, the DNA is TGTGCCAGCAGTTTATTGGGCAGGACCTACGAGCAGTACTTC.

This clonotype was detected only a few times. The chain has TRBV4-1 and TRBJ2-1, with D unclear. This CDR3 region has 13 residues. V lost 4 bases and J 6 bases, leaving 10 bases between the germline ends. The germline V gene has CDR1 MGHRA and CDR2 YSYEKL. CDR3 DNA sequence: TGCGCCAGCAGCCGTACGAGAATCAATGAGCAGTTCTTC. Translation gives CASSRTRINEQFF.

This clonotype was recorded at least ten times. The chain has TRBV9 and TRBJ1-2; a weak D match, TRBD1 (6 bases). In germline, CDR1 is SGDLS, CDR2 YYNGEE. Trimming stripped 3 bases from V and 8 bases from J, with 17 bases between. The CDR3 length is 14 residues. The CDR3 loop reads CASSAGTRDLGYTF. The CDR3 region has the DNA TGTGCCAGCAGCGCCGGGACACGGGATTTAGGCTACACCTTC.

A few counts support this clonotype. The chain links TRBV5-1 to TRBJ1-1, with TRBD1 as a possible D gene (5 bases). With 5 bases removed from V and 3 bases from J, the gap between germline ends came to 17 bases. This CDR3 region has 15 residues. Germline V gene sequence: CDR1 SGHRS, CDR2 YFSETQ. CDR3 amino acids: CASSTPTAADTEAFF. CDR3 coding DNA: TGCGCCAGCAGTACACCGACAGCGGCGGACACTGAAGCTTTCTTT.

Many counts were recorded for this clonotype. V and J are TRBV20-1 and TRBJ2-5, with TRBD1 matching 10 bases. The V segment lost 1 base and the J segment 0 bases; nucleotides outside the gene matches: 2. CDR1 is DFQATT and CDR2 is SNEGSKA in the germline V gene (reference sequence). The CDR3 is 15 amino acids. CDR3 sequence reads: CSARVDRGYQETQYF. The CDR3 DNA reads as TGCAGTGCTAGAGTGGACAGGGGGTACCAAGAGACCCAGTACTTC.

Ten or more counts support this clonotype. The chain is built from TRBV12-3 or TRBV12-4 and TRBJ2-7; 9 positions agree with TRBD1. This CDR3 has 17 residues. V lost 3 bases and J lost 4; bases outside the gene matches: 13. The CDR3 reads CASSLGWETGGMYEQYF. CDR3 nucleotides: TGTGCCAGCAGTTTGGGCTGGGAGACAGGGGGGATGTACGAGCAGTACTTC.

This clonotype has only a few counts. Here the CDR3 DNA reads TGTGCCAGCAGCCCTAGCGGGAGGGGTGGCGAGCAGTACTTC. Its translation: CASSPSGRGGEQYF. The J gene is TRBJ2-7, the V gene TRBV12-3 or TRBV12-4, with 12 bases fitting TRBD2. The CDR3 runs 14 residues. Trimming removed 6 bases from V and 6 bases from J; junction bases left unmatched: 6.

This chain links TRBV18 with TRBJ2-1, with D maybe TRBD1 (5 bases). Germline V CDR1 and CDR2: KGHSH, LQKENI. V lost 4 bases and J lost 10, with 20 bases in between. The CDR3 is 15 residues long. The CDR3 DNA reads as TGTGCCAGCTCACAGACGGACATAGGTACGTCGGAGCAGTTCTTC. It encodes CASSQTDIGTSEQFF.

This clonotype was seen at least ten times. The J gene is TRBJ2-3, the V gene TRBV14, with D tentatively TRBD1 (5 bases). The CDR3 sequence is 16 residues long. CDR1 is SGHDN and CDR2 is FVKESK in the germline V gene. The V and J ends lost 3 bases and 2 bases respectively, with 15 bases between them. CDR3 loop: CASSQRGRADTDTQYF. The CDR3 DNA reads TGTGCCAGCAGCCAGAGAGGCAGGGCAGACACAGATACGCAGTATTTT.

The chain recombines TRBV6-2 or TRBV6-3 with TRBJ2-2; 9 positions match TRBD1. CDR1 is MNHEY and CDR2 is SVGEGT in the germline V gene. The CDR3 covers 13 residues. The V and J ends lost 7 bases and 6 bases, in that order; junction bases with no gene match: 3. The CDR3 coding sequence is TGTGCCAGCAACAGGGGGCAAGCCGGGGAGCTGTTTTTT. Encoded protein: CASNRGQAGELFF.

This clonotype has ten or more counts. V and J are TRBV11-3 and TRBJ2-3; 8 bases fit TRBD1. With V trimmed by 1 base and J by 4 bases, 4 bases remained unmatched. CDR1 is SGHNT, CDR2 YENEEA, per germline. CDR3 length: 15 residues. CDR3 sequence: CASSLAGGRADTQYF. CDR3 sequence (DNA): TGTGCCAGCAGCTTAGCAGGGGGCAGGGCAGATACGCAGTATTTT.

This clonotype was recorded many times. This sequence joins TRBV11-2 and TRBJ2-7; the D gene is possibly TRBD2 (5 bases). CDR1 is SGHAT, CDR2 FQNNGV, per germline. V was shortened by 7 bases and J by 5 bases, with 12 bases between the two germline ends. The CDR3 consists of 12 residues. The DNA of the CDR3 is TGTGCCAGCACGGGGAGAGTCCACGAGCAGTACTTC. It yields the protein CASTGRVHEQYF.

This clonotype was counted many times. The rearrangement uses TRBV6-5 and TRBJ2-2, with 7 bases matching TRBD1. The trim removed 2 bases at V and 9 bases at J, leaving 6 bases unmatched. The CDR3 has 14 amino acids. Per germline, CDR1 MNHEY and CDR2 SVGAGI. CDR3 DNA sequence: TGTGCCAGCAGTTACGGGACAGCAACCTGGGAGCTGTTTTTT. This encodes CASSYGTATWELFF.

This clonotype came up a few times. The V gene is TRBV3-1, the J gene TRBJ1-1; D is possibly TRBD1 (6 bases). The CDR3 has 12 residues. Germline V gene sequence: CDR1 LGHDT, CDR2 YNNKEL (reference sequence). The ends were cut back, 5 bases at V and 5 bases at J, with 9 bases in the middle. The CDR3 spells CASSYRDTEAFF. In DNA, the CDR3 is TGTGCCAGCAGCTACAGGGATACTGAAGCTTTCTTT.

This clonotype came up many times. The rearrangement uses TRBV5-4 and TRBJ2-2, with D perhaps matching TRBD1 (6 bases). This CDR3 is 14 amino acids long. V lost 4 bases and J lost 4, with 11 bases in between. Germline CDR1 SGHNT, CDR2 YYREEE (reference sequence). The CDR3 DNA reads TGTGCCAGCAGCGTAGGACAGCGCACCGGGGAGCTGTTTTTT. Its translation: CASSVGQRTGELFF.